Listed here are 22 T cell receptor beta chains from one sample, sequenced in a study of cytomegalovirus exposure and HLA in healthy donors. PCR used 60 Vbeta primers and 13 Jbeta primers. The table came from immunoSEQ multiplex PCR; TCRdb's copy has only in-frame clones and leaves some out. The sample records around 100,000 clones, roughly three quarters being singletons. Sequenced input: PBMCs. Receptors were obtained from a woman aged 60-70 years in good health and CMV-seropositive.

This clone was found a few times. The rearrangement uses TRBV7-9 and TRBJ2-1; possible D gene TRBD1, 6 bases. V was pared by 0 bases and J by 5 bases, with 11 bases between. Germline values: CDR1 SEHNR, CDR2 FQNEAQ (reference sequence). This CDR3 has 15 amino acids. The CDR3 reads CASSLAPTGNNEQFF. The DNA of the CDR3 is TGTGCCAGCAGCTTAGCGCCTACAGGGAACAATGAGCAGTTCTTC.

This chain links TRBV6-5 with TRBJ1-2; perhaps TRBD1 as D (5 bases). Between the trimmed V and J ends, which lost 0 bases and 6 bases, there was a span of 17 bases. The CDR3 is made up of 16 amino acids. CDR1 and CDR2 (germline): MNHEY, SVGAGI. As DNA, the CDR3 is TGTGCCAGCAGTTACTCGTTGGGGGGTAAAATCGATGGCTACACCTTC. Its protein product is CASSYSLGGKIDGYTF.

V and J are TRBV6-6 and TRBJ2-7; 11 nucleotides agree with TRBD2. The CDR3 is 16 residues long. Trimming cost V 6 bases and J 3 bases; bases outside gene matches: 10. Germline V gives CDR1 MNHNY, CDR2 SVGAGI (reference sequence). In DNA, the CDR3 is TGTGCCAGCAGAACCCGAAGTGGACTAGCGGGCTACGAGCAGTACTTC. It yields the protein CASRTRSGLAGYEQYF.

The J gene is TRBJ2-7, the V gene TRBV6-5; D is unclear. This CDR3 is built from 13 residues. Trimming shortened V by 6 bases and J by 0 bases, and 9 bases separated the two germline ends. Germline V gene lookup returns CDR1 MNHEY and CDR2 SVGAGI. The CDR3 bases are TGTGCCAGCAGCCAGACAAGCTCCTACGAGCAGTACTTC. This codes for CASSQTSSYEQYF.

V and J are TRBV11-2 and TRBJ1-6; no definite D call. The ends were cut back, 7 bases at V and 7 bases at J, with 11 bases in the middle. Germline-derived CDR1 and CDR2 are SGHAT and FQNNGV. This CDR3 region has 13 residues. As DNA, the CDR3 is TGTGCCAGCACCCAGGAACGAAATTCACCCCTCCACTTT. Translating it yields CASTQERNSPLHF.

The V gene is TRBV5-5, the J gene TRBJ2-7; a weak D match, TRBD2 (6 bases). V was shortened by 4 bases and J by 5 bases, with 16 bases between the two germline ends. CDR1 SGHKS and CDR2 YYEKEE come from the germline V gene (reference sequence). This CDR3 comprises 14 residues. Written as DNA, the CDR3 is TGTGCCAGCAGCCCGGTGAGCGGGTACGACGAGCAGTACTTC. Protein product: CASSPVSGYDEQYF. The whole variable domain, filled in from reference TRBV5-5 and TRBJ2-7, reads DAGVTQSPTHLIKTRGQQVTLRCSPISGHKSVSWYQQVLGQGPQFIFQYYEKEERGRGNFPDRFSARQFPNYSSELNVNALLLGDSALYLCASSPVSGYDEQYFGPGTRLTVT.

This sequence joins TRBV29-1 and TRBJ1-2, with 8 bases that match TRBD1. The germline V gene has CDR1 SQVTM and CDR2 ANQGSEA. V lost 7 bases and J lost 2; bases outside the gene matches: 6. The CDR3 runs 13 residues. The CDR3 sequence is CSAETGVNYGYTF. DNA of the CDR3: TGCAGCGCGGAGACAGGGGTGAACTATGGCTACACCTTC. The full variable domain, with the rest looked up from reference TRBV29-1 and TRBJ1-2, is SAVISQKPSRDICQRGTSLTIQCQVDSQVTMMFWYRQQPGQSLTLIATANQGSEATYESGFVIDKFPISRPNLTFSTLTVSNMSPEDSSIYLCSAETGVNYGYTFGSGTRLTVV.

The chain has TRBV6-1 and TRBJ2-1; 7 bases fit TRBD2. The junction had 5 bases not matched to a gene; V was cut back by 2 bases and J by 1 base. Looked up from germline, CDR1 is MNHNS and CDR2 is SASEGT. CDR3 length: 16 residues. CDR3 DNA: TGTGCCAGCAGTGAATCGGGGGGATGGTCCTACAATGAGCAGTTCTTC. Residues: CASSESGGWSYNEQFF.

The rearrangement links TRBV5-4 to TRBJ2-1; TRBD2 matches at 14 bases. The CDR3 has 17 amino acids. CDR1 is SGHNT, CDR2 YYREEE, per germline (reference sequence). V dropped 4 bases and J dropped 1; count of bases not matched to a gene: 4. CDR3 loop: CASSDGTSGSSYNEQFF. In nucleotides, the CDR3 is TGTGCCAGCAGCGACGGGACTAGCGGGAGTTCCTACAATGAGCAGTTCTTC.

This chain uses TRBV15 with TRBJ2-5, with 8 bases matching TRBD2. CDR1 and CDR2 (germline): LNHNV, YYDKDF (reference sequence). This CDR3 region has 14 residues. V shed 0 bases and J 9 bases; nucleotides not matched to a gene: 6. CDR3: CATSRDRGGKAQYF. The DNA for the CDR3 is TGTGCCACCAGCAGAGATCGGGGGGGGAAGGCCCAGTACTTC.

This chain connects TRBV19 to TRBJ2-5; a weak D match, TRBD2 (5 bases). V lost 6 bases and J 0 bases, leaving 8 bases between the germline ends. CDR3 length: 13 amino acids. CDR1 LNHDA and CDR2 SQIVND come from the germline V gene (reference sequence). The CDR3 sequence: CASRSGYQETQYF. Here the CDR3 DNA reads TGTGCCAGTAGATCGGGGTACCAAGAGACCCAGTACTTC.

The chain employs TRBV4-2 and TRBJ2-5, with 9 nucleotides matching TRBD2. TRBJ2-7 explains the end of the DNA better; the J call may be wrong. The germline CDR1 and CDR2 sequences are LGHNA and YNFKEQ. The length of the CDR3 is 18 residues. In DNA, the CDR3 is TGTGCCAGCAGCCAAGGGGGAGGTAGCGGGAGTGGGTCCCACGAGCAGTACTTC. Its translation is CASSQGGGSGSGSHEQYF.

This rearrangement joins TRBV27 to TRBJ2-2; TRBD1 matches 7 bases. The CDR3 covers 16 residues. Trimming cost V 6 bases and J 2 bases; bases outside gene matches: 9. The germline CDR1 and CDR2 sequences are MNHEY and SMNVEV (reference sequence). The CDR3 reads CASRGSGTDNTGELFF. The CDR3 region has the DNA TGTGCCAGCAGGGGATCCGGGACAGACAACACCGGGGAGCTGTTTTTT.

In this sample, this clone turned up once. J is TRBJ1-1 and V is TRBV18; 8 bases map to TRBD1. Trimming took 3 bases from V and 4 from J; bases not matched to a gene: 4. CDR1 and CDR2 (germline): KGHSH, LQKENI. The CDR3 has 14 residues. CDR3 amino acids: CASSPGQVGTEAFF. Written as DNA, the CDR3 is TGTGCCAGCTCACCGGGACAGGTCGGCACTGAAGCTTTCTTT.

J is TRBJ2-1 and V is TRBV9, with a possible D match to TRBD2 (6 bases). V lost 9 bases, J lost 3 bases, and 22 bases lay in between. There are 16 residues in the CDR3. Germline loops: CDR1 SGDLS, CDR2 YYNGEE. The DNA for the CDR3 is TGTGCCACAGGGAGTCTAGCGTGGCCTTACTACAATGAGCAGTTCTTC. Its protein product is CATGSLAWPYYNEQFF. Together with reference TRBV9 and TRBJ2-1, the CDR3 gives the full variable domain: DSGVTQTPKHLITATGQRVTLRCSPRSGDLSVYWYQQSLDQGLQFLIQYYNGEERAKGNILERFSAQQFPDLHSELNLSSLELGDSALYFCATGSLAWPYYNEQFFGPGTRLTVL.

The rearrangement links TRBV30 to TRBJ2-1; D possibly corresponds to TRBD1 (6 bases). This CDR3 spans 18 amino acids. The V gene's germline CDR1 is GTSNPN and CDR2 SVGIG (reference sequence). Between the trimmed V and J ends, which lost 1 base and 3 bases, there was a span of 22 bases. The chain's CDR3 is CAWSGASGATNYYNEQFF. As DNA, the CDR3 is TGTGCCTGGAGTGGGGCGTCAGGGGCTACGAATTACTACAATGAGCAGTTCTTC.

This clone has more than one count but fewer than ten. The chain combines TRBV6-5 with TRBJ2-7; 10 bases are shared with TRBD1. The V segment lost 2 bases and the J segment 2 bases; nucleotides outside the gene matches: 3. The CDR3 spans 15 residues. Germline CDR1 MNHEY, CDR2 SVGAGI. CDR3 region: CASSYGGQGTYEQYF. CDR3 nucleotide sequence: TGTGCCAGCAGTTACGGGGGACAGGGGACCTACGAGCAGTACTTC.

The rearrangement joins TRBV6-6 to TRBJ2-7; possibly TRBD1 for D (7 bases). Trimming cost V 2 bases and J 7 bases, with 15 bases left between them. The CDR3 runs 14 residues. CDR1 and CDR2 from the germline V gene are MNHNY and SVGAGI (reference sequence). The CDR3 coding sequence is TGTGCCAGCAGTTACATGGGGACAGCGGGTGAGCAGTACTTC. This sequence encodes CASSYMGTAGEQYF.

The chain is built from TRBV19 and TRBJ2-7, with 11 positions matching TRBD1. From germline, CDR1 is LNHDA and CDR2 SQIVND (reference sequence). This CDR3 contains 18 residues. V dropped 4 bases and J dropped 0; count of bases not matched to a gene: 11. CDR3 in amino acids: CASSRTAPGTGGSYEQYF. CDR3 DNA sequence: TGTGCCAGTAGTAGGACGGCCCCCGGGACAGGGGGCTCCTACGAGCAGTACTTC. The full variable domain, in which reference TRBV19 and TRBJ2-7 provide the parts outside the CDR3, is DGGITQSPKYLFRKEGQNVTLSCEQNLNHDAMYWYRQDPGQGLRLIYYSQIVNDFQKGDIAEGYSVSREKKESFPLTVTSAQKNPTAFYLCASSRTAPGTGGSYEQYFGPGTRLTVT.

This sequence joins TRBV18 and TRBJ1-2, with unresolved D. The CDR3 length is 15 residues. Germline CDR1 reads KGHSH; CDR2 reads LQKENI. V dropped 0 bases and J dropped 0 bases, with 8 bases sitting between them. The chain's CDR3 is CASSPPSDSNYGYTF. Written as DNA, the CDR3 is TGTGCCAGCTCACCACCGTCGGACTCTAACTATGGCTACACCTTC.

The V and J genes are TRBV7-9 and TRBJ2-7, with 7 bases fitting TRBD2. J lost 5 bases, V lost 2 bases, and 3 bases had no gene match. CDR1 is SEHNR and CDR2 is FQNEAQ in the germline V gene (reference sequence). The CDR3 is made up of 13 amino acids. CDR3 region: CASSLLAGDEQYF. The DNA for the CDR3 is TGTGCCAGCAGCTTATTGGCGGGAGACGAGCAGTACTTC. The complete variable domain, with remaining parts taken from reference TRBV7-9 and TRBJ2-7, reads DTGVSQNPRHKITKRGQNVTFRCDPISEHNRLYWYRQTLGQGPEFLTYFQNEAQLEKSRLLSDRFSAERPKGSFSTLEIQRTEQGDSAMYLCASSLLAGDEQYFGPGTRLTVT.

The rearrangement uses TRBV7-2 and TRBJ1-2; D unresolved. This CDR3 has 16 residues. CDR1 is SGHTA and CDR2 is FQGNSA in the germline V gene. V lost 5 bases and J 6 bases, leaving 22 bases between the germline ends. DNA of the CDR3: TGTGCCAGCAGCCTCAGACGGCACCGGGAGGGTGATGGCTACACCTTC. Protein product: CASSLRRHREGDGYTF.